The T cell receptor beta chain under discussion was sequenced for a study of T cells in Graves' hyperthyroidism and ophthalmopathy (dated by TCRdb to about 2019). The study in broad terms: Peripheral blood was collected at initial diagnosis, before any treatment. According to the paper, TCR Vbeta CDR3 sequencing was carried out on 135 peripheral blood samples, which came from 40 to 45 ophthalmopathy, around 75 hyperthyroidism and approximately 17 progressor patients. Whether ophthalmopathy could be predicted prospectively was tested in an independent validation cohort made up of under 20 hyperthyroidism patients plus 17 patients who later progressed to ophthalmopathy. A discovery cohort of roughly 100 patients, 43 with Graves' ophthalmopathy and fewer than 65 with stable Graves' hyperthyroidism, was used to find distinguishing TCR V-J signatures. Thyroid tissue and blood T-cell repertoires from more than 5 Graves' hyperthyroidism patients were also compared in the study. After sampling, hyperthyroidism patients received methimazole starting at 30 mg daily, and ophthalmopathy patients received high-dose intravenous methylprednisolone. The 75 to 100 discovery patients were divided at random into training and test sets in a 7:3 ratio.

V loses 5 bases, J loses 6 bases, and the germline ends lie 14 bases apart. As encoded in the germline V gene, CDR1 is SGHNT while CDR2 is YENEEA. CDR3 length: 13 amino acids, cysteine to phenylalanine. Of all the DNA, just the CDR3 is kept, 39 bases in frame from base 1. Paper-wide results and their limitations: Most expanded thyroid clonotypes (frequency above 0.001) were also detected in blood, suggesting blood repertoires may reflect thyroid immune responses. Sample size was not statistically predetermined, and blinding of investigators to group allocation was not performed. In cross-validation, a model built on a 13 V-J signature told ophthalmopathy apart from stable hyperthyroidism with under 90% sensitivity and approximately 84% specificity, and in testing the same model reached 80%/75%. In validation, the model predicted progression to ophthalmopathy a median of approximately 6.3 months before onset, with over 55% sensitivity and 72.22% specificity.

Graves' hyperthyroidism was defined as stable when no progression to ophthalmopathy occurred over 18 months of follow-up. Hyperthyroidism patients were aged 18 to 65 years and newly diagnosed, with disease duration of less than 2 months. The study excluded patients with uncontrolled infections, other autoimmune diseases, pregnancy or lactation. Diagnoses were based on clinical symptoms, serum thyroxine and TRAb, thyroid ultrasound and orbital computed tomography. PBMCs were isolated from about 9 ml of fresh peripheral blood by Ficoll-Paque density gradient centrifugation. Total RNA was extracted using Trizol reagent, and RNA quality was assessed on an Agilent 2100 Bioanalyzer. TCR beta CDR3 regions were amplified from RNA transcripts. The TCR CDR3 was subjected to a first round of RT-PCR using the HTBI primer set and the Qiagen OneStep RT-PCR kit. The libraries were constructed in a second round of multiplex PCR and then size-selected and purified. Sequencing of the libraries was done on an Illumina HiSeq2000 using paired-end 100 bp reads. The authors' pipeline ran thus. SOAPnuke was used to process the raw data, throwing out any read that contained adapters or uncalled bases, had a mean Phred below 15, or lacked an exact constant-primer or identifier match. High-quality paired reads were merged with COPE v1.2.5, and unique nucleotide sequences were defined as clonotypes. MiTCR v1.1 was used to align clonotypes to the IMGT TRBV, TRBD and TRBJ reference segments. Analysis was restricted to V-J combinations with a frequency above 0.0001, which covered about 99% of repertoires. A TCS score was defined as the ratio of F50 (clonal expansion) to E x V (chaos), with BLOSUM62-based TCRdist applied between CDR3 peptides within each V-J. Welch's t-statistics and random forest reduced roughly 540 V-J features to about 13, which were used in a naive Bayes classifier (R e1071). Thyroid-blood repertoire similarity was quantified with the Morisita-Horn index. TCRdb cleaned the public reads at Q25 with fastp, built clones with MiXCR and kept in-frame beta chains. Duplicate CDR3 protein sequences are folded into a single record with the most common DNA and genes. TCRdb's processing, not the authors' own work, is the source of the V and J calls. In this sample the table shows about 760,000 distinct CDR3 sequences, around 40% of which occur a single time. The ten most abundant clones make up around a third of the sample.

A few counts support this clonotype. Its antigen is unknown. No per-base quality is available; no much larger clone lies one base away. Sequences were obtained from blood. This sequence was found in a woman between 35 and 50 years old with Graves' hyperthyroidism. The chain couples TRBV11-3 to TRBJ2-7; 6 matching bases give a weak D call of TRBD1. The CDR3 region: CASSPVTGFEQYF. The nucleotide sequence reads TGTGCCAGCAGCCCTGTGACAGGTTTCGAGCAGTACTTC.